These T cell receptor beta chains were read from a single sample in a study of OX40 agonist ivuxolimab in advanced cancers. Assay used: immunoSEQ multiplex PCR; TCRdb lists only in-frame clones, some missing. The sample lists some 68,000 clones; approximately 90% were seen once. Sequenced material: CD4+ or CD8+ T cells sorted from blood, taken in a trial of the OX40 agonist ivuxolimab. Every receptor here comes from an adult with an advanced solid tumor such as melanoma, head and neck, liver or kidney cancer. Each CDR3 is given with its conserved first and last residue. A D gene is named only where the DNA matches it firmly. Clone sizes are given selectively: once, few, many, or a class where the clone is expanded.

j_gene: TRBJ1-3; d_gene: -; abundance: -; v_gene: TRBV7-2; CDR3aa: CASSPRPGRGTSGNTIYF; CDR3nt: TGTGCCAGCAGCCCTAGACCGGGACGGGGAACTTCTGGAAACACCATATATTTT
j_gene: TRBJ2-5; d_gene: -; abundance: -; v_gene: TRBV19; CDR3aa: CASSSSETQYF; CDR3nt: TGTGCCAGTAGTTCCTCGGAGACCCAGTACTTC
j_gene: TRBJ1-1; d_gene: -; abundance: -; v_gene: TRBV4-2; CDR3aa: CASSRIQGQNTEAFF; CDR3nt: TGTGCCAGCAGCCGTATTCAGGGCCAAAACACTGAAGCTTTCTTT
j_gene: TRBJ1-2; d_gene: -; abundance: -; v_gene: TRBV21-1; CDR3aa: CASLAINYGYTF; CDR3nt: TGTGCCAGCCTCGCGATTAACTATGGCTACACCTTC
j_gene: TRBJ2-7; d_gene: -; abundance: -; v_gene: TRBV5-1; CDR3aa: CASSLALDSSYEQYF; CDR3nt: TGCGCCAGCAGCTTGGCTCTGGACAGTTCCTACGAGCAGTACTTC
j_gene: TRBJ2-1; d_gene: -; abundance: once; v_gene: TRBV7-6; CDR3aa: CASSSPPLYEQFF; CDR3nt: TGTGCCAGCAGCTCGCCTCCCCTATATGAGCAGTTCTTC
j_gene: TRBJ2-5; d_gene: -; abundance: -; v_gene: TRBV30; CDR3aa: CAWGGRGETQYF; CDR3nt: TGTGCCTGGGGGGGGCGGGGAGAGACCCAGTACTTC
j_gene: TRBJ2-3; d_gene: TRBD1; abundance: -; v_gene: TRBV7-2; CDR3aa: CASSVRQGRTDTQYF; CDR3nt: TGTGCCAGCAGCGTCCGACAGGGGAGGACAGATACGCAGTATTTT
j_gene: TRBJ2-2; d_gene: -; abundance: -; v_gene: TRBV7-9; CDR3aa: CASSSQGTGELFF; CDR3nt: TGTGCCAGCAGCTCGCAGGGTACCGGGGAGCTGTTTTTT
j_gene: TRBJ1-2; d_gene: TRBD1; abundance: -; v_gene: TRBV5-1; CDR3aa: CASSSGGANYGYTF; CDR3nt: TGCGCCAGCAGCTCAGGGGGGGCTAACTATGGCTACACCTTC
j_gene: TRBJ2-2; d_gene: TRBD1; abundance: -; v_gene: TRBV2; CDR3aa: CASSSQGDTGELFF; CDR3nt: TGTGCCAGCAGTTCCCAGGGGGACACCGGGGAGCTGTTTTTT
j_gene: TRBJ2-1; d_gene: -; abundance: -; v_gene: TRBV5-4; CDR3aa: CASSLTNEQFF; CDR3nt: TGTGCCAGCAGTCTTACTAATGAGCAGTTCTTC
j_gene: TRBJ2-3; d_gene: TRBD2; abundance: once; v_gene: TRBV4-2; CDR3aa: CASSQSGGRGTDTQYF; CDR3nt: TGTGCCAGCAGCCAGAGCGGGGGGAGGGGTACAGATACGCAGTATTTT